This T cell receptor beta chain was identified in a study of blood T cell repertoires in COVID-19. V was shortened by 6 bases and J by 7 bases, with 18 bases between the two germline ends. Germline V gene data show CDR1 as LNHDA and CDR2 as SQIVND (reference sequence). The CDR3 is made up of 14 amino acids. The table came from immunoSEQ multiplex PCR; TCRdb's copy has only in-frame clones and leaves some out. The table includes over 100,000 clones, more than 90% detected once. The V and J genes are TRBV19 and TRBJ1-1; D not resolved. The clonotype comes from a woman aged 50 to 60 with COVID-19, enrolled during active disease. The sample was peripheral blood. CDR3 loop: CASSQPSGQVEAFF. The CDR3, as DNA: TGTGCCAGTAGCCAACCCAGTGGGCAAGTTGAAGCTTTCTTT.